The present entry profiles one TCR beta chain with its context. This record comes from a study of shared clonotypes between healthy human individuals. Some clones are missing from TCRdb's copy, which holds only in-frame ones; the method was immunoSEQ multiplex PCR. Among about 1 million clones listed, around 74% were seen once. The V end was cut by 4 bases, the J end by 7 bases, with 20 bases between. The CDR3 extends over 15 amino acids. Germline V gene sequence: CDR1 MGHRA, CDR2 YSYEKL. This receptor was taken from a man younger than 30 in good health. Sample: memory CD4+ T cells sorted from blood. Regarding subset: CD45RA-negative fraction. V usage is TRBV4-1 and J usage is TRBJ2-7, with D possibly being TRBD2 (5 bases). For the CDR3, the DNA is TGCGCCAGCAGCCTCTCCACGGGCGGGCCTGAGGAGCAGTACTTC. Translated: CASSLSTGGPEEQYF.